This T cell receptor beta chain was recorded in a study of blood T cell repertoires in COVID-19. Turning to the study itself: The United States, Italy and Spain were the sources of the acute and convalescent COVID-19 samples. The cDNA or gDNA used as material had been derived from T cells, B-cell-depleted T cells, or PBMCs.

Germline lookup yields CDR1 SGDLS and CDR2 YYNGEE. Trimming removed 4 bases from V and 4 bases from J, with 12 bases in between. CDR3 length: 14 amino acids. Here immunoSEQ multiplex PCR was the method, and the copy in TCRdb shows in-frame clones only, minus some. The sample yields around 30,000 clones, roughly 90% seen once. Sample: peripheral blood. The rearrangement uses TRBV9 and TRBJ2-1; maybe TRBD2 (6 bases). The sequence derives from a man aged 45-60 years with active or convalescent COVID-19. CDR3 bases: TGTGCCAGCAGCACATCTAGCGTGTACAATGAGCAGTTCTTC. Protein sequence: CASSTSSVYNEQFF.